This T cell receptor beta chain was sequenced during a study of blood T cell repertoires in COVID-19. Germline CDR1 and CDR2: SQVTM and ANQGSEA. V was clipped by 4 bases and J by 5 bases, with 20 bases between them. CDR3 size: 16 residues. Assay used: immunoSEQ multiplex PCR; TCRdb lists only in-frame clones, some missing. There are about 260,000 clones in the sample; approximately 87% occur only once, and roughly 1.6% lies in the top ten. Sample: peripheral blood. The chain uses TRBV29-1 and TRBJ1-4; tentatively, D is TRBD1 (6 bases). The sequence was collected from a woman in her forties who had recovered from COVID-19. The DNA of the CDR3 is TGCAGCGTTGTTGGTGCGGGGGGCCCGGGGAATGAAAAACTGTTTTTT. Encoded protein: CSVVGAGGPGNEKLFF.